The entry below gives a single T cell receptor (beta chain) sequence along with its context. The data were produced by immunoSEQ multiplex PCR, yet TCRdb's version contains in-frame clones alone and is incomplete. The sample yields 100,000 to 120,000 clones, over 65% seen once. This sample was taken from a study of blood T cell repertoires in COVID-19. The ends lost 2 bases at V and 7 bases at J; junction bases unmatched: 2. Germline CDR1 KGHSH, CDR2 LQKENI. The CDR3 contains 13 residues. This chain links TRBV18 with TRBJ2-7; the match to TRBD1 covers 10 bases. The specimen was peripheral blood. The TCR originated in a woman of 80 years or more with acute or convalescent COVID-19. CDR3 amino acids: CASSPDRGHEQYF. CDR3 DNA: TGTGCCAGCTCACCAGACAGGGGGCATGAGCAGTACTTC.